Included here is one TCR beta chain sequence, with context. The target antigen is unknown. Autoimmune disease history or systemic immunosuppression disqualified patients. Generated by immunoSEQ multiplex PCR, the TCRdb table keeps only in-frame clones and is missing some. Of about 60,000 clones in the sample, 88% were seen once. Germline V lookup: CDR1 SEHNR, CDR2 FQNEAQ (reference sequence). The CDR3 covers 13 residues. The germline V and J ends were trimmed by 1 base and 11 bases, with 12 bases remaining between them. The data derive from a study of OX40 agonist ivuxolimab in advanced cancers. Study-wide background: Patients took ivuxolimab, an agonistic anti-OX40 (CD134) antibody. The eligibility criteria allowed prior anti-PD-1, anti-PD-L1 or anti-CTLA-4 therapy, and 40% had some.

Study results and limitations: Fewer expanded clones were found on average in CD4+ than in CD8+ T cells.

J is TRBJ1-5 and V is TRBV7-9; unclear D gene. Sequencing used CD4+ or CD8+ T cells sorted from blood, obtained in a trial of the OX40 agonist ivuxolimab. The clonotype was recovered from an adult with an advanced solid tumor such as melanoma, head and neck, liver or kidney cancer. The CDR3 nucleotides are TGTGCCAGCAGCTTAGAGTTGGGTTCTGCCCAGCATTTT. This encodes CASSLELGSAQHF.